A selection of T cell receptor beta chains follows, all from one sample in a study of blood T cell repertoires in COVID-19. Clones were sequenced by immunoSEQ multiplex PCR, and TCRdb holds only the in-frame ones, with some missing. This sample yields 200,000 or so clones, of which more than 80% are seen a single time; 7.5% to 10% belongs to the top ten. The specimen was PBMCs or T cells enriched from blood (not recorded which). The receptors were sampled from a woman aged 18-29 years who had recovered from COVID-19. The CDR3 runs from the conserved cysteine through the conserved F or W. A D gene is named only where the DNA matches it firmly. Rows give clone size only sometimes, using once, few, many, or a class for an expanded clone.

v_call	j_call	clone_size	d_call	cdr3_aa	cdr3_nt
TRBV5-1	TRBJ1-1	NA	NA	CASSFQENTEAFF	TGCGCCAGCAGCTTTCAGGAGAACACTGAAGCTTTCTTT
TRBV15	TRBJ2-5	NA	TRBD2	CATSSGGLAGPKETQYF	TGTGCCACCAGCAGCGGAGGACTAGCGGGCCCTAAAGAGACCCAGTACTTC
TRBV11-2	TRBJ2-5	NA	NA	CASSSFYQETQYF	TGTGCCAGCAGCTCCTTCTACCAAGAGACCCAGTACTTC
TRBV29-1	TRBJ1-5	NA	NA	CSVGGGNQPQHF	TGCAGCGTTGGGGGCGGCAATCAGCCCCAGCATTTT
TRBV27	TRBJ1-2	NA	NA	CASREIRANYGYTF	TGTGCCAGCAGGGAGATAAGAGCTAACTATGGCTACACCTTC
TRBV18	TRBJ1-2	NA	TRBD1	CASSPLPRGLYGYTF	TGTGCCAGCTCACCTCTCCCCAGGGGGCTGTATGGCTACACCTTC
TRBV2	TRBJ1-2	NA	NA	CASRTGYGYTF	TGTGCCAGCAGGACAGGTTATGGCTACACCTTC
TRBV11-2	TRBJ2-2	once	NA	CATYRTGELFF	TGTGCCACCTATCGCACCGGGGAGCTGTTTTTT
TRBV12-3/TRBV12-4	TRBJ1-6	NA	NA	CASSPFNSPLHF	TGTGCCAGCAGTCCCTTTAATTCACCCCTCCACTTT
TRBV28	TRBJ2-7	NA	TRBD1	CASKYRGRSNEQYF	TGTGCCAGCAAATACAGGGGGCGTTCGAACGAGCAGTACTTC
TRBV29-1	TRBJ1-1	NA	NA	CSVAGVLNTEAFF	TGCAGCGTTGCCGGGGTTCTGAACACTGAAGCTTTCTTT
TRBV29-1	TRBJ1-2	NA	NA	CSVAGTSNYGYTF	TGCAGCGTCGCAGGGACATCCAACTATGGCTACACCTTC
TRBV5-1	TRBJ1-2	NA	NA	CASSLAATNYGYTF	TGCGCCAGCAGCTTGGCAGCGACTAACTATGGCTACACCTTC
TRBV10-1	TRBJ2-2	NA	NA	CASSERGNTGELFF	TGCGCCAGCAGTGAGCGAGGGAACACCGGGGAGCTGTTTTTT
TRBV3-1/TRBV3-2	TRBJ2-5	NA	TRBD2	CASSLAGAGETQYF	TGTGCCAGCAGCCTAGCGGGGGCAGGAGAGACCCAGTACTTC
TRBV6-1	TRBJ1-5	NA	NA	CASSERFGSNQPQHF	TGTGCCAGCAGTGAGCGATTCGGTAGCAATCAGCCCCAGCATTTT
TRBV27	TRBJ1-1	once	NA	CASSLSWGGRGTEAFF	TGTGCCAGCAGTTTATCTTGGGGGGGACGTGGCACTGAAGCTTTCTTT
TRBV28	TRBJ1-6	NA	NA	CASSRAAGVSPLHF	TGTGCCAGCAGTCGGGCTGCGGGGGTTTCACCCCTCCACTTT
TRBV23-1	TRBJ1-6	NA	NA	CASAPAGRSSYNSPLHF	TGCGCCAGCGCTCCCGCGGGCAGGAGCTCCTATAATTCACCCCTCCACTTT
TRBV18	TRBJ2-2	few	NA	CASSLGQKNTGELFF	TGTGCCAGCTCACTCGGACAGAAGAACACCGGGGAGCTGTTTTTT
TRBV7-3	TRBJ2-6	NA	TRBD1	CASSYSGTGRSGANVLTF	TGTGCCAGCAGCTACTCCGGGACAGGGCGCTCTGGGGCCAACGTCCTGACTTTC
TRBV6-2/TRBV6-3	TRBJ2-2	NA	TRBD2	CASSSGTSGGAITGELFF	TGTGCCAGCAGTTCCGGGACTAGCGGGGGGGCGATCACCGGGGAGCTGTTTTTT
TRBV19	TRBJ1-5	NA	NA	CASKQGGNQPQHF	TGTGCCAGTAAACAGGGAGGCAATCAGCCCCAGCATTTT
TRBV15	TRBJ1-2	NA	NA	CATSRVTGDYGYTF	TGTGCCACCAGCAGAGTTACCGGGGACTATGGCTACACCTTC
TRBV9	TRBJ2-7	NA	NA	CASSVQGTGEQYF	TGTGCCAGCAGCGTACAGGGTACCGGCGAGCAGTACTTC
TRBV7-2	TRBJ1-4	NA	TRBD1	CASSLGAPGTGIEKLFF	TGTGCCAGCAGCTTAGGTGCTCCCGGGACAGGGATCGAAAAACTGTTTTTT
TRBV4-1	TRBJ1-5	few	TRBD1	CASSQDGGGHQPQHF	TGCGCCAGCAGCCAAGATGGAGGGGGCCATCAGCCCCAGCATTTT
TRBV7-9	TRBJ1-1	NA	NA	CASSLVQSPGTEAFF	TGTGCCAGCAGCTTAGTTCAGTCTCCGGGCACTGAAGCTTTCTTT
TRBV5-1	TRBJ2-2	NA	NA	CASSLHLDSPNTGELFF	TGCGCCAGCAGCCTCCACCTAGACAGTCCGAACACCGGGGAGCTGTTTTTT
TRBV3-1/TRBV3-2	TRBJ1-2	once	TRBD1	CASSQEYRQGNYGYTF	TGTGCCAGCAGCCAAGAATACCGACAGGGCAACTATGGCTACACCTTC
TRBV7-9	TRBJ1-1	NA	TRBD1	CASSSDTATGGAFF	TGTGCCAGCAGCTCCGATACGGCTACAGGGGGGGCTTTCTTT
TRBV2	TRBJ1-5	NA	NA	CASSEGAGSQPQHF	TGTGCCAGCAGTGAAGGGGCAGGGTCTCAGCCCCAGCATTTT
TRBV2	TRBJ1-2	NA	NA	CASRVGGRGGYTF	TGTGCCAGCAGAGTCGGGGGGCGTGGAGGCTACACCTTC
TRBV21-1	TRBJ1-2	NA	NA	CASRAEGNFYGYTF	TGTGCCAGCAGGGCCGAGGGTAATTTCTATGGCTACACCTTC
TRBV27	TRBJ1-2	NA	TRBD1	CATRDRGIGGYTF	TGTGCCACCCGGGACAGGGGAATTGGAGGCTACACCTTC
TRBV28	TRBJ2-7	NA	NA	CASSSRDLYEQYF	TGTGCCAGCAGTTCCAGGGATCTCTACGAGCAGTACTTC
TRBV5-1	TRBJ2-6	NA	NA	CASSLWGGTSSGANVLTF	TGCGCCAGCAGCTTGTGGGGGGGCACTAGCTCTGGGGCCAACGTCCTGACTTTC
TRBV5-5	TRBJ1-1	NA	TRBD1	CASSPKKRQGNTEAFF	TGTGCCAGCAGCCCCAAAAAAAGACAGGGTAACACTGAAGCTTTCTTT
TRBV11-2	TRBJ1-1	NA	TRBD1	CASSLGQGKAFF	TGTGCCAGCAGCTTAGGACAGGGAAAGGCTTTCTTT
TRBV25-1	TRBJ2-3	NA	NA	CASSPGSTDTQYF	TGTGCCAGCAGTCCGGGGAGCACAGATACGCAGTATTTT
TRBV3-1/TRBV3-2	TRBJ2-7	NA	NA	CASSPGPAYEQYF	TGTGCCAGCAGCCCAGGGCCGGCATACGAGCAGTACTTC